This T cell receptor beta chain was identified in a study of T cell responses to AZD1222 COVID-19 vaccine. J gave up 3 bases and V 0 bases, and 7 bases lay outside the gene matches. The germline CDR1 and CDR2 sequences are SGHDT and YYEEEE. This CDR3 region has 17 residues. A remark on this clone: Antigen unknown.

General study points: Across spike, vaccine-associated CD4 TCRs were found, dominant at 160-218 and 743-854.

Sequencing was performed with immunoSEQ multiplex PCR; in TCRdb, only in-frame clones are kept and a portion is missing. The sample lists about 140,000 clones, roughly 90% seen once, with 5% to 6.5% in the top ten. The receptor comes from an adult in good health. Sample: peripheral blood, taken on day 0 of AZD1222 vaccination. The chain links TRBV5-6 to TRBJ1-2; 11 nucleotides agree with TRBD1. CDR3 in amino acids: CASSLGPGTGGHYGYTF. As DNA, the CDR3 is TGTGCCAGCAGCTTGGGGCCGGGGACAGGGGGGCACTATGGCTACACCTTC.